The 14 T cell receptor beta chains below all came from one sample that was sequenced in a study of OX40 agonist ivuxolimab in advanced cancers. Profiled with immunoSEQ multiplex PCR; TCRdb holds only in-frame clones, not every one. The sample contains about 57,000 clones, roughly 91% of which appear only once. The sequenced sample was CD4+ or CD8+ T cells sorted from blood, obtained in a trial of the OX40 agonist ivuxolimab. The source of these receptors is an adult with an advanced solid tumor such as melanoma, head and neck, liver or kidney cancer.

The V and J genes are TRBV9 and TRBJ2-3, with no clear D. This CDR3 is built from 17 residues. V shed 0 bases and J shed 1 base, with 15 bases lying between them. CDR1 and CDR2 (germline): SGDLS, YYNGEE. The CDR3 region has the DNA TGTGCCAGCAGCGTAGAAGGCCGCGGAGTGGGCACAGATACGCAGTATTTT. Translated, it gives CASSVEGRGVGTDTQYF.

CDR3 sequence reads: CASSPPDKANTGELFF. The CDR3 DNA sequence: TGTGCCAGCTCACCACCCGACAAAGCGAACACCGGGGAGCTGTTTTTT. The V gene is TRBV18, the J gene TRBJ2-2; no reliable D call. The CDR3 runs to 16 residues. Germline CDR1 KGHSH, CDR2 LQKENI. V was shortened by 0 bases and J by 0 bases, with 8 bases between the two germline ends.

This chain connects TRBV28 to TRBJ2-7, with 10 positions matching TRBD2. The V gene's germline CDR1 is MDHEN and CDR2 SYDVKM. The CDR3 is made up of 16 amino acids. The V and J ends lost 4 bases and 1 base, in that order; junction bases with no gene match: 7. CDR3 loop: CASSYTAGGDSYEQYF. For the CDR3, the DNA is TGTGCCAGCAGTTATACAGCGGGAGGGGATTCCTACGAGCAGTACTTC.

This clone was recorded only once. The chain uses TRBV28 and TRBJ2-7, with 7 bases fitting TRBD1. Germline CDR1 MDHEN, CDR2 SYDVKM. The CDR3 consists of 13 residues. V shed 7 bases and J 3 bases; nucleotides not matched to a gene: 6. The CDR3: CASIGTVDYEQYF. CDR3 DNA sequence: TGTGCCAGCATCGGGACAGTGGACTACGAGCAGTACTTC.

This chain links TRBV5-8 with TRBJ1-2, with a weak D call TRBD1 (5 bases). The CDR3 length is 14 residues. Per germline, CDR1 SGHTS and CDR2 YDEGEE. Trimming removed 7 bases at V and 6 bases at J, with 19 bases between. The CDR3 sequence is CASEAGQFEHGYTF. In DNA, the CDR3 is TGTGCCAGCGAGGCAGGACAATTTGAACATGGCTACACCTTC.

This rearrangement joins TRBV21-1 to TRBJ2-3; TRBD1 is the table's D call and was not checked against the DNA. TRBV21-1 is classified as a pseudogene. The CDR3 extends over 16 amino acids. CDR3 nucleotide sequence: TGTGCCAGCAGCACCTGGGACAGATTTTTCACAGATACGCAGTATTTT. It is translated as CASSTWDRFFTDTQYF.

This sequence joins TRBV13 and TRBJ2-7; 16 positions agree with TRBD2. CDR1 is PRHDT and CDR2 is FYEKMQ in the germline V gene (reference sequence). The V segment lost 5 bases and the J segment 2 bases; nucleotides outside the gene matches: 6. This CDR3 is built from 17 residues. The CDR3 loop is CASSPGTSGRETYEQYF. The CDR3 DNA reads as TGTGCCAGCAGCCCCGGGACTAGCGGGAGGGAAACCTACGAGCAGTACTTC.

CDR3 DNA sequence: TGTGCCAGCAGTGAATTAGGCAGGGGCTACGAGCAGTACTTC. Its protein is CASSELGRGYEQYF. The chain has TRBV2 and TRBJ2-7, with a weak D call TRBD1 (6 bases). V shed 2 bases and J shed 3 bases, with 11 bases lying between them. Germline V gene data show CDR1 as SNHLY and CDR2 as FYNNEI. There are 14 residues in the CDR3.

The chain joins TRBV29-1 to TRBJ1-2; TRBD1 matches 10 bases. V was clipped by 0 bases and J by 5 bases; unmatched bases: 9. The germline CDR1 and CDR2 sequences are SQVTM and ANQGSEA. The CDR3 has 16 residues. CDR3 region: CSVEDVGQGYPYGYTF. The CDR3 nucleotides are TGCAGCGTTGAAGATGTGGGACAGGGGTACCCGTATGGCTACACCTTC.

The CDR3 nucleotides are TGTGCCAGCAGCTTGCCCCGGGAGGGAGAGTACTTC. It codes for CASSLPREGEYF. The V call is TRBV5-5, the J call TRBJ2-4; 8 nucleotides agree with TRBD2. Trimming at V came to 1 base and at J to 14 bases, leaving 5 bases not matched to a gene. Germline V CDR1 and CDR2: SGHKS, YYEKEE (reference sequence). CDR3 length: 12 amino acids.

The V call is TRBV4-3, the J call TRBJ1-2; 7 bases line up with TRBD1. V dropped 4 bases and J dropped 7; count of bases not matched to a gene: 6. The germline CDR1 and CDR2 sequences are LGHNA and YSLEER. There are 13 residues in the CDR3. The CDR3 reads CASSLNRGGGYTF. Here the CDR3 DNA reads TGCGCCAGCAGCCTAAACAGGGGAGGTGGCTACACCTTC.

The CDR3 spells CASSFSENIQYF. CDR3 DNA sequence: TGTGCCAGCAGCTTTTCGGAAAACATTCAGTACTTC. The chain couples TRBV5-4 to TRBJ2-4, with unresolved D. V was shortened by 2 bases and J by 5 bases, with 5 bases between the two germline ends. This CDR3 has 12 residues. The germline V gene encodes CDR1 SGHNT and CDR2 YYREEE (reference sequence).

V is TRBV2 and J is TRBJ1-2, with 9 bases identical to TRBD1. The CDR3 runs to 15 residues. Unmatched junction bases numbered 10, after V lost 5 bases and J lost 6 bases. Germline-derived CDR1 and CDR2 are SNHLY and FYNNEI. The CDR3 loop reads CASSPNRGRWDGYTF. CDR3 nucleotides: TGTGCCAGCAGTCCCAACAGGGGGCGTTGGGATGGCTACACCTTC.

The V and J genes are TRBV7-8 and TRBJ2-2; possible D gene TRBD1, 6 bases. Germline V gene sequence: CDR1 SGHVS, CDR2 FQNEAQ. The CDR3 is 16 residues long. With 1 base removed from V and 7 bases from J, the gap between germline ends came to 16 bases. The CDR3 bases are TGTGCCAGCAGCTTAGGCGTCTGGGGGCTGGACGGGGAGCTGTTTTTT. It codes for CASSLGVWGLDGELFF.